This T cell receptor beta chain was recovered during a study of T cell responses to AZD1222 COVID-19 vaccine. In the study overall: Analyses pooled second doses at about 4 or about 12 weeks. Findings and limits, study-wide: Just a handful of people given AZD1222 tested seropositive at baseline. Donors in the cohort were predominantly white British and more often female, and clonal diversity was possibly underestimated. Reportedly, close to half of spike-specific TCRs are directed against unmutated variant regions.

Per the germline V gene, CDR1 is SGHRS and CDR2 is YFSETQ. This CDR3 contains 16 residues. The V end was cut by 4 bases, the J end by 2 bases, with 16 bases between. As concerns this clone: The target antigen is unknown.

Data came from immunoSEQ multiplex PCR; TCRdb stores just in-frame clones and leaves some out. The sample yields 180,000 or so clones, 90% to 95% seen once. Sequenced here: peripheral blood, sampled on day 0 of AZD1222 vaccination. The receptor's source is an adult in good health. This chain uses TRBV5-1 with TRBJ1-5; D unclear. This chain's CDR3 is CASSLEGFGGNQPQHF. For the CDR3, the DNA is TGCGCCAGCAGCCTTGAGGGATTCGGTGGCAATCAGCCCCAGCATTTT.